The source of this T cell receptor (beta chain) is a study of blood T cell repertoires in COVID-19. Study details: Researchers got acute and convalescent COVID-19 samples from the United States, Italy and Spain.

The CDR3 is 13 amino acids. Germline V lookup: CDR1 SGDLS, CDR2 YYNGEE. With V trimmed by 3 bases and J by 4 bases, 3 bases remained unmatched. Authors' analysis steps: Reference gene primer amplification gave estimated nucleated cell counts. Repertoires were generated with immunoSEQ multiplex PCR, while TCRdb's copy carries only in-frame clones and drops some. The V and J calls and clone size were taken over from that table, and D and trimming were inferred from the DNA. The sample shows some 150,000 clones, approximately 90% of them seen only once. This TCR was sampled from a woman older than 75 in a cohort sampled during active or convalescent COVID-19. Sequencing was performed on peripheral blood. This chain links TRBV9 with TRBJ1-2; TRBD1 matches 7 bases. In DNA form, the CDR3 reads TGTGCCAGCAGCGAAGGGGGCTCCTATGGCTACACCTTC. Its protein product is CASSEGGSYGYTF.